This T cell receptor beta chain was captured by sequencing in a study of blood T cells in healthy people across ages. Together with a sample-barcoded 5' primer, a J-beta primer mix was included in a second PCR lasting roughly 6 to 12 cycles. From the 5' RACE reads, TCRdb called clonotypes with MiXCR, one entry per CDR3 protein. Of about 1.4 million distinct CDR3 sequences listed, 59% are singletons. Germline CDR1 MNHEY, CDR2 SVGAGI. The CDR3 has 12 residues. Trimming pared 6 bases from V and 5 bases from J, leaving 11 bases between. Every donor gave approximately 10 milliliters of peripheral blood. Source material: blood. The V call is TRBV6-5, the J call TRBJ2-7; D might be TRBD2 (5 bases). This sequence originates from a man in his late teens or twenties in good health. This CDR3 reads CASRPSGNEQYF. The CDR3 DNA reads as TGTGCCAGCAGGCCATCCGGGAACGAGCAGTACTTC.